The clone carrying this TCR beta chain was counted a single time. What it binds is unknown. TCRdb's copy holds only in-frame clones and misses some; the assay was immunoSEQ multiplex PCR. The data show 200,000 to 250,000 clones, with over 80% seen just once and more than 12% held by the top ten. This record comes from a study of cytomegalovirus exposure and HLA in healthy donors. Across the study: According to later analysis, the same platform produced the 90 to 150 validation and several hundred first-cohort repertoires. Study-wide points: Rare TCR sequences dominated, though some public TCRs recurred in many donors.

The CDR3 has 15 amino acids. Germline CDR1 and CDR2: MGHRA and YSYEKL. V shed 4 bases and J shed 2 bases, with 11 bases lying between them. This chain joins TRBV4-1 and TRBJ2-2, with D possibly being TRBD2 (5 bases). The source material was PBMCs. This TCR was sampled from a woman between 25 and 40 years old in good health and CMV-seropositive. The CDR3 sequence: CASSPVRDNTGELFF. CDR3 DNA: TGCGCCAGCAGCCCCGTGAGGGATAACACCGGGGAGCTGTTTTTT.